Below, 19 T cell receptor beta chains from the same sample are listed, as sequenced in a study of blood T cell repertoires in COVID-19. Generated by immunoSEQ multiplex PCR, the TCRdb table keeps only in-frame clones and is missing some. Of 250,000 to 400,000 clones detected, roughly 84% appear once; the ten largest clones hold 1%. Sequences were obtained from peripheral blood. These receptors all stem from a man aged 45-65 years with active or convalescent COVID-19.

The genes are TRBV5-1 and TRBJ1-1; 9 positions agree with TRBD1. V shed 4 bases and J 1 base; nucleotides not matched to a gene: 8. This CDR3 contains 16 residues. CDR1 and CDR2 (germline): SGHRS, YFSETQ. The CDR3 spells CASSLTGGDGNTEAFF. In nucleotides, the CDR3 is TGCGCCAGCAGCCTAACAGGGGGCGACGGGAACACTGAAGCTTTCTTT.

This rearrangement joins TRBV29-1 to TRBJ2-3, with 7 bases lining up with TRBD1. This CDR3 has 13 residues. The junction had 8 bases not matched to a gene; V was cut back by 7 bases and J by 4 bases. CDR1 and CDR2 from the germline V gene are SQVTM and ANQGSEA. The chain's CDR3 is CSDQTGSPDTQYF. The CDR3 bases are TGCAGCGATCAGACAGGGAGCCCAGATACGCAGTATTTT.

V gene TRBV14 combines with J gene TRBJ2-1; 7 nucleotides line up with TRBD2. The CDR3 has 13 residues. Looked up from germline, CDR1 is SGHDN and CDR2 is FVKESK. V dropped 0 bases and J dropped 9; count of bases not matched to a gene: 2. The CDR3 region is CASSQEGGSEQFF. The CDR3 coding sequence is TGTGCCAGCAGCCAAGAGGGGGGGAGTGAGCAGTTCTTC.

The V gene is TRBV28, the J gene TRBJ2-7; 7 nucleotides line up with TRBD1. CDR1 and CDR2 (germline): MDHEN, SYDVKM. CDR3 length equals 16 residues. V lost 6 bases and J lost 2; bases outside the gene matches: 13. The CDR3 loop reads CASSLGFGGQTYEQYF. CDR3 nucleotide sequence: TGTGCCAGCAGCCTAGGTTTTGGGGGACAGACCTACGAGCAGTACTTC.

The CDR3 sequence: CASSEAASAGSYNEQFF. The CDR3 DNA sequence: TGTGCCAGCAGTGAAGCAGCCAGCGCAGGGTCCTACAATGAGCAGTTCTTC. V gene TRBV6-1 combines with J gene TRBJ2-1, with TRBD1 as a possible D gene (5 bases). V dropped 0 bases and J dropped 1 base, with 13 bases sitting between them. CDR3 length: 17 residues. CDR1 and CDR2 from the germline V gene are MNHNS and SASEGT.

This clone was seen just once. V is TRBV6-5 and J is TRBJ1-5; possible D gene TRBD1, 6 bases. The CDR3 consists of 14 residues. V was pared by 2 bases and J by 4 bases, with 9 bases between. Germline-derived CDR1 and CDR2 are MNHEY and SVGAGI. The CDR3 DNA is TGTGCCAGCAGTTACGCTCAGGGGAATCAGCCCCAGCATTTT. Residues: CASSYAQGNQPQHF.

As DNA, the CDR3 is TGTGCCAGCAGGCTCGGACAGACAAATGAAGCTTTCTTT. Encoded protein: CASRLGQTNEAFF. The V call is TRBV6-5, the J call TRBJ1-1; a weak D match, TRBD1 (6 bases). CDR3 length: 13 amino acids. Germline CDR1 reads MNHEY; CDR2 reads SVGAGI. Trimming stripped 6 bases from V and 7 bases from J, with 15 bases between.

This chain joins TRBV30 and TRBJ1-5; 10 positions agree with TRBD1. The V gene end was trimmed by 1 base and the J gene end by 5 bases; junction bases not matched to a gene: 8. CDR1 is GTSNPN and CDR2 is SVGIG in the germline V gene (reference sequence). The CDR3 extends over 16 amino acids. The CDR3 here is CAWSGPLGTGDQPQHF. The CDR3 region has the DNA TGTGCCTGGAGTGGGCCTCTCGGGACAGGGGATCAGCCCCAGCATTTT.

The chain combines TRBV19 with TRBJ1-5; D remains unclear. Trimming stripped 3 bases from V and 4 bases from J, with 16 bases between. Per the germline V gene, CDR1 is LNHDA and CDR2 is SQIVND (reference sequence). CDR3 length equals 16 residues. The CDR3 DNA follows: TGTGCCAGTAGTATGGAAGGGAGTGGGTTTAATCAGCCCCAGCATTTT. The encoded protein is CASSMEGSGFNQPQHF. Full variable domain (remainder filled in from reference TRBV19 and TRBJ1-5): DGGITQSPKYLFRKEGQNVTLSCEQNLNHDAMYWYRQDPGQGLRLIYYSQIVNDFQKGDIAEGYSVSREKKESFPLTVTSAQKNPTAFYLCASSMEGSGFNQPQHFGDGTRLSIL.

This clone has more than one count but fewer than ten. At one of its ends the junction is not consistent with the germline gene, which may arise from a read error. The rearrangement links TRBV7-7 to TRBJ2-5; the D is unclear. The CDR3 runs 16 residues. CDR1 and CDR2 (germline): SSHAT, FNYEAQ (reference sequence). The CDR3 nucleotides read TGTGCTAGCAGCTTACTTGTGGCACAACCGGGAGAGACCCAGTACTTC. It translates to CASSLLVAQPGETQYF. The full variable domain, its missing parts supplied by reference TRBV7-7 and TRBJ2-5, is GAGVSQSPRYKVTKRGQDVTLRCDPISSHATLYWYQQALGQGPEFLTYFNYEAQPDKSGLPSDRFSAERPEGSISTLTIQRTEQRDSAMYRCASSLLVAQPGETQYFGPGTRLLVL.

J is TRBJ1-1 and V is TRBV19; TRBD1 matches at 9 bases. The CDR3 extends over 17 amino acids. V gave up 6 bases and J gave up 3 bases; unmatched junction bases: 14. In germline, CDR1 is LNHDA, CDR2 SQIVND (reference sequence). The CDR3 DNA sequence: TGTGCCAGTAGGGCGGGGACAGGGAGGTTTTTATACACTGAAGCTTTCTTT. Residues: CASRAGTGRFLYTEAFF.

The J gene is TRBJ2-2, the V gene TRBV19, with TRBD2 matching 10 bases. Germline lookup yields CDR1 LNHDA and CDR2 SQIVND (reference sequence). There are 17 residues in the CDR3. J was trimmed by 5 bases and V by 1 base; bases with no gene match: 7. The CDR3: CASSIVRAGGNTGELFF. DNA of the CDR3: TGTGCCAGTAGTATAGTCAGAGCGGGGGGGAATACCGGGGAGCTGTTTTTT.

This chain joins TRBV7-3 and TRBJ2-5; weak D call: TRBD1 (5 bases). Germline V gene lookup returns CDR1 SGHTA and CDR2 FQGTGA. The CDR3 has 15 amino acids. V lost 5 bases to trimming and J lost 1 base, with 14 bases between them. CDR3 sequence: CASSAMATAQETQYF. In nucleotides, the CDR3 is TGTGCCAGCAGCGCTATGGCGACAGCCCAAGAGACCCAGTACTTC.

The V gene is TRBV7-3, the J gene TRBJ2-7; D ambiguous. This CDR3 is built from 13 residues. V lost 2 bases and J 5 bases, leaving 10 bases between the germline ends. Looked up from germline, CDR1 is SGHTA and CDR2 is FQGTGA. DNA of the CDR3: TGTGCCAGCAGCTTATCCACAGATCACGAGCAGTACTTC. Its protein is CASSLSTDHEQYF.

This chain links TRBV15 with TRBJ1-4; D is perhaps TRBD1 (5 bases). V lost 0 bases and J lost 2, with 10 bases in between. The CDR3 loop spans 16 amino acids. In germline, CDR1 is LNHNV, CDR2 YYDKDF (reference sequence). CDR3 residues: CATSRDGAGTNEKLFF. Here the CDR3 DNA reads TGTGCCACCAGCAGAGATGGGGCAGGGACTAATGAAAAACTGTTTTTT.

This clone was found once. V is TRBV5-1 and J is TRBJ2-1; TRBD2 is a possible D gene (6 bases). The CDR3 loop spans 14 amino acids. Germline V gene data show CDR1 as SGHRS and CDR2 as YFSETQ. Trimming shortened V by 2 bases and J by 7 bases, and 13 bases separated the two germline ends. This chain's CDR3 is CASSLREYLNEQFF. CDR3 nucleotides: TGCGCCAGCAGCTTACGGGAGTATTTAAATGAGCAGTTCTTC.

The rearrangement uses TRBV19 and TRBJ1-5; D is possibly TRBD1 (5 bases). This CDR3 is built from 15 residues. CDR1 and CDR2 (germline): LNHDA, SQIVND (reference sequence). The germline V and J ends were trimmed by 5 bases and 2 bases, with 13 bases remaining between them. The CDR3: CASSPQGWGNQPQHF. In DNA form, the CDR3 reads TGTGCCAGTAGTCCCCAGGGTTGGGGCAATCAGCCCCAGCATTTT. Variable domain in full (rest from reference TRBV19 and TRBJ1-5): DGGITQSPKYLFRKEGQNVTLSCEQNLNHDAMYWYRQDPGQGLRLIYYSQIVNDFQKGDIAEGYSVSREKKESFPLTVTSAQKNPTAFYLCASSPQGWGNQPQHFGDGTRLSIL.

This clone was detected once. The V gene is TRBV5-6, the J gene TRBJ1-1, with 12 bases aligning to TRBD1. The CDR3 has 16 amino acids. Germline values: CDR1 SGHDT, CDR2 YYEEEE. J lost 1 base, V lost 3 bases, and 4 bases had no gene match. CDR3 bases: TGTGCCAGCAGCTCTCCGGGACAGGGGGCGAACACTGAAGCTTTCTTT. It encodes CASSSPGQGANTEAFF.

J is TRBJ2-1 and V is TRBV7-9, with 8 bases fitting TRBD2. The CDR3 totals 14 residues. Germline V gene sequence: CDR1 SEHNR, CDR2 FQNEAQ (reference sequence). J was trimmed by 9 bases and V by 8 bases; bases with no gene match: 12. The CDR3 region is CASLRGAEGGEQFF. The CDR3 DNA reads TGTGCCAGCTTGCGGGGGGCGGAAGGAGGTGAGCAGTTCTTC.